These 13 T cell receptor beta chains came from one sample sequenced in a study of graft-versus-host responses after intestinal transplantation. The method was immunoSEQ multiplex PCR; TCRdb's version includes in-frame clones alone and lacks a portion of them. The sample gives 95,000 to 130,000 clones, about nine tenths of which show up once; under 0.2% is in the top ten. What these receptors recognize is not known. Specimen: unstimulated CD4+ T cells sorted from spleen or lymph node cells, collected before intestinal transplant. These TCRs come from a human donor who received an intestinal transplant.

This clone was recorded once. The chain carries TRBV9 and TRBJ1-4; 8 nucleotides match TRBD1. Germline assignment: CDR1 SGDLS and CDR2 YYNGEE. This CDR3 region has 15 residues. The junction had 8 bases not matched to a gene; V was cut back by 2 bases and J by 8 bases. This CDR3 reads CASSVGDRGKEKLFF. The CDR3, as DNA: TGTGCCAGCAGCGTGGGTGACAGGGGAAAGGAAAAACTGTTTTTT.

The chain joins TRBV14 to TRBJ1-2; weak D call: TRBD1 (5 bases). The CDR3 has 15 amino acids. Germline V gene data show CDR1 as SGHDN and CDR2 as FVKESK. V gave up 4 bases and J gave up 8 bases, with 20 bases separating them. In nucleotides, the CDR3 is TGTGCCAGCAGCCGGTCCGATGGGGCAAGCTCGGGCTACACCTTC. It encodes CASSRSDGASSGYTF. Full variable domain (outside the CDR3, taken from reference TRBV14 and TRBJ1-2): EAGVTQFPSHSVIEKGQTVTLRCDPISGHDNLYWYRRVMGKEIKFLLHFVKESKQDESGMPNNRFLAERTGGTYSTLKVQPAELEDSGVYFCASSRSDGASSGYTFGSGTRLTVV.

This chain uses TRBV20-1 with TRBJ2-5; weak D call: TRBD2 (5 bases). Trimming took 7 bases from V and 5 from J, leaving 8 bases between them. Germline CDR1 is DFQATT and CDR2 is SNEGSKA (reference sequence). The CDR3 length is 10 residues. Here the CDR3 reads CSVRRETQYF. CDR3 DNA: TGCAGTGTGAGGAGGGAGACCCAGTACTTC.

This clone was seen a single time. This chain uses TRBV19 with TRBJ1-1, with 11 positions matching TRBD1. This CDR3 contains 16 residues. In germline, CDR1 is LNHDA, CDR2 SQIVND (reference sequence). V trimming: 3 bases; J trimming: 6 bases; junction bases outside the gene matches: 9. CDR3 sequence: CASSIKSGQGGPEAFF. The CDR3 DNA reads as TGTGCCAGTAGTATCAAATCGGGACAGGGGGGGCCTGAAGCTTTCTTT.

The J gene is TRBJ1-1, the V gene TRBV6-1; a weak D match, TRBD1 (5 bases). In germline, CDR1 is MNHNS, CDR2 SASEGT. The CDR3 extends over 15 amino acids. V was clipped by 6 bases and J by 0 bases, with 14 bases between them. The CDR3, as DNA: TGTGCCAGCAGAACGACAGTTCTAATGAACACTGAAGCTTTCTTT. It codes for CASRTTVLMNTEAFF.

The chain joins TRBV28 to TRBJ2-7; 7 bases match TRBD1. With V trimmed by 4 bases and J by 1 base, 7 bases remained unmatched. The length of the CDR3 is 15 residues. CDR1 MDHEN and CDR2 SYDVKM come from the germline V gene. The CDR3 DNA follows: TGTGCCAGCAGTTCCGGGACAGACCTTTCCTACGAGCAGTACTTC. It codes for CASSSGTDLSYEQYF.

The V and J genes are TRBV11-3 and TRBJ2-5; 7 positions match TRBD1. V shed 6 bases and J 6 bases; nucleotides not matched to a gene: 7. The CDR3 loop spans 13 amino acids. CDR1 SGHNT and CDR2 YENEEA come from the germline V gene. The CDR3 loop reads CASSRQGGKTQYF. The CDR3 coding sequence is TGTGCCAGCAGTCGACAGGGTGGAAAGACCCAGTACTTC.

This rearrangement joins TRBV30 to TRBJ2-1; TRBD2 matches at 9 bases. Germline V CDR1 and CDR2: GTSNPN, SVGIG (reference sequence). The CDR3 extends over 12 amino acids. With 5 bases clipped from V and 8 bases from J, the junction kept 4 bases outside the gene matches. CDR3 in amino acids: CAWGGTSHEQFF. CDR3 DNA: TGTGCCTGGGGGGGGACTAGCCATGAGCAGTTCTTC.

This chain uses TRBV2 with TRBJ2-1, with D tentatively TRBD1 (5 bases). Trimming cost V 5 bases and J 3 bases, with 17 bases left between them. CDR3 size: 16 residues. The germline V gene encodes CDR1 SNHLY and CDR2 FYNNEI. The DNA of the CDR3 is TGTGCCAGCAGTCTCAGGGTTCTAGATTTCTACAATGAGCAGTTCTTC. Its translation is CASSLRVLDFYNEQFF.

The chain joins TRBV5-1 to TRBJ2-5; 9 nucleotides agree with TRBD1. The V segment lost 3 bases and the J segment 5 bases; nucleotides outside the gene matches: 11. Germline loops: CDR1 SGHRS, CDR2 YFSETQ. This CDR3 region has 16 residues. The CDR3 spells CASSSHRGQPRETQYF. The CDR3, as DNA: TGCGCCAGCAGCTCACACAGGGGGCAACCCCGGGAGACCCAGTACTTC. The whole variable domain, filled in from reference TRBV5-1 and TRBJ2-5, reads KAGVTQTPRYLIKTRGQQVTLSCSPISGHRSVSWYQQTPGQGLQFLFEYFSETQRNKGNFPGRFSGRQFSNSRSEMNVSTLELGDSALYLCASSSHRGQPRETQYFGPGTRLLVL.

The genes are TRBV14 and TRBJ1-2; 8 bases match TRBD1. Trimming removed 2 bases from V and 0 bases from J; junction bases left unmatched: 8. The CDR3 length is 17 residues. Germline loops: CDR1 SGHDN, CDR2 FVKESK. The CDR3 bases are TGTGCCAGCAGCCAATACCGGGACAGGAGAGCTAACTATGGCTACACCTTC. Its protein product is CASSQYRDRRANYGYTF.

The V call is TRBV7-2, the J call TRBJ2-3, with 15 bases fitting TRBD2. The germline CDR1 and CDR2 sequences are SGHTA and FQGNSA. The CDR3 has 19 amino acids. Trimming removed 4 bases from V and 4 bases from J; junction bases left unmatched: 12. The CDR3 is CASSSRTSGGASRADTQYF. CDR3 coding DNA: TGTGCCAGCAGCTCCCGGACTAGCGGGGGGGCAAGTCGGGCAGATACGCAGTATTTT. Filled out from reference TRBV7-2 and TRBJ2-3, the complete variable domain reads GAGVSQSPSNKVTEKGKDVELRCDPISGHTALYWYRQSLGQGLEFLIYFQGNSAPDKSGLPSDRFSAERTGGSVSTLTIQRTQQEDSAVYLCASSSRTSGGASRADTQYFGPGTRLTVL.

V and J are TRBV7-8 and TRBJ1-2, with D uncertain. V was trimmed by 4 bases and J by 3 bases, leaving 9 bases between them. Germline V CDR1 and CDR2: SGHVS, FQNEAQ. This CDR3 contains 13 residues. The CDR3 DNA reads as TGTGCCAGCAGCTCCCACAGTTACTATGGCTACACCTTC. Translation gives CASSSHSYYGYTF.